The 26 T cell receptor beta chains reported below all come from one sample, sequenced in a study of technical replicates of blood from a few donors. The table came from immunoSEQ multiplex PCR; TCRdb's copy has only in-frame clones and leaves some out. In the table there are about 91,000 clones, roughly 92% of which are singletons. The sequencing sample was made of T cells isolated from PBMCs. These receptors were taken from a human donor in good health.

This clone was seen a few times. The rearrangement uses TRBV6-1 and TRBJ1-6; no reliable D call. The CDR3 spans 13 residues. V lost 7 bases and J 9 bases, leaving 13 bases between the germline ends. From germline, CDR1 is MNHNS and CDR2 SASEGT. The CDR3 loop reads CASTRGFGSPLHF. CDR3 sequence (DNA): TGTGCCAGCACCCGGGGTTTCGGTTCACCCCTCCACTTT.

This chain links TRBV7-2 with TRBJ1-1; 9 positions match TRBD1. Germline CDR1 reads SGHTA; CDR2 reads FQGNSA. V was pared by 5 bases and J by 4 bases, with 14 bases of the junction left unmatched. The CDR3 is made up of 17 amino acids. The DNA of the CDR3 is TGTGCCAGCAGCGTTTGGTTAGGACAGGGGAGGGGCACTGAAGCTTTCTTT. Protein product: CASSVWLGQGRGTEAFF.

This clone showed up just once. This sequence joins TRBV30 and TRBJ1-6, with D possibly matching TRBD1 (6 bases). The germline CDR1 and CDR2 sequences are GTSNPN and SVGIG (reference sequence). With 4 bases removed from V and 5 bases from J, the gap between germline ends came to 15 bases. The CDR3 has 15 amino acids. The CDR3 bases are TGTGCCTGGAACGAAAGGGGGACGGATAATTCACCCCTCCACTTT. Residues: CAWNERGTDNSPLHF.

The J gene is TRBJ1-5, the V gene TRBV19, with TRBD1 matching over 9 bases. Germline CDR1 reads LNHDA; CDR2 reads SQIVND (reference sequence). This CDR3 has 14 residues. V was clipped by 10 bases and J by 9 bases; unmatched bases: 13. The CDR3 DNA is TGTGCCATTAAAGCCGGGACAGGGCTTGCGCCCCAGCATTTT. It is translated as CAIKAGTGLAPQHF.

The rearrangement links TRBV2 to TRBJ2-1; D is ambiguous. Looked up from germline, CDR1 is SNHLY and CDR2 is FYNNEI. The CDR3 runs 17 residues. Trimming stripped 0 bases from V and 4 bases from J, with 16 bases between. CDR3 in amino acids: CASSEAETRTFYNEQFF. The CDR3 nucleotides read TGTGCCAGCAGTGAAGCGGAGACCCGTACATTTTACAATGAGCAGTTCTTC. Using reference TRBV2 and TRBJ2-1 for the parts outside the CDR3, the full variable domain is EPEVTQTPSHQVTQMGQEVILRCVPISNHLYFYWYRQILGQKVEFLVSFYNNEISEKSEIFDDQFSVERPDGSNFTLKIRSTKLEDSAMYFCASSEAETRTFYNEQFFGPGTRLTVL.

The DNA of the CDR3 is TGTGCCAGCAGCTTGGGGGGACTCTCTGGAAACACCATATATTTT. Protein sequence: CASSLGGLSGNTIYF. The chain uses TRBV5-4 and TRBJ1-3; a weak D match, TRBD1 (5 bases). The CDR3 has 15 residues. V lost 0 bases and J lost 0, with 7 bases in between. CDR1 and CDR2 from the germline V gene are SGHNT and YYREEE (reference sequence).

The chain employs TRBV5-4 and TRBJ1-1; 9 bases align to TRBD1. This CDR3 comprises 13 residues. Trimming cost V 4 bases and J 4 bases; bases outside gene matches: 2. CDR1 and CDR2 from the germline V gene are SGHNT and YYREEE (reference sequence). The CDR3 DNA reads TGTGCCAGCAGCGACAGGGGGTCCACTGAAGCTTTCTTT. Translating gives CASSDRGSTEAFF.

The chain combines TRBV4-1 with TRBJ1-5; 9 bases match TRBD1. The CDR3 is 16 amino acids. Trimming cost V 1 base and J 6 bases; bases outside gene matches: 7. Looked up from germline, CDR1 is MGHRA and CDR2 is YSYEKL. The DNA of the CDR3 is TGCGCCAGCAGCCAAGCCGGGACAGGGATGCGTCAGCCCCAGCATTTT. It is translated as CASSQAGTGMRQPQHF.

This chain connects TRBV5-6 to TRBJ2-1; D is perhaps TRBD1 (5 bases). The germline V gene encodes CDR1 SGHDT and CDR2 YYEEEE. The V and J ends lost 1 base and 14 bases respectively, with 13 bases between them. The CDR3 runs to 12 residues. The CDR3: CASSLLQAGEFF. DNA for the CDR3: TGTGCCAGCAGCTTGCTACAGGCCGGTGAGTTCTTC.

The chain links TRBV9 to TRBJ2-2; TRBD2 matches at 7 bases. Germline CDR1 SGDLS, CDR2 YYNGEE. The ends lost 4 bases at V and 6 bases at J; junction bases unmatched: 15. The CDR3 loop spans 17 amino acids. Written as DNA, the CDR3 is TGTGCCAGCAGCCCTGGGCGAGTGGGGGGGAGTCCCGGGGAGCTGTTTTTT. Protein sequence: CASSPGRVGGSPGELFF.

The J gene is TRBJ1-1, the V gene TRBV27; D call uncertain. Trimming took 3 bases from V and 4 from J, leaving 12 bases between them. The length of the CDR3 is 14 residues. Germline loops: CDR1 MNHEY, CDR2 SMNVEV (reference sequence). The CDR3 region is CASSFFPRGTEAFF. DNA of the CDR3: TGTGCCAGCAGTTTCTTCCCCCGAGGCACTGAAGCTTTCTTT.

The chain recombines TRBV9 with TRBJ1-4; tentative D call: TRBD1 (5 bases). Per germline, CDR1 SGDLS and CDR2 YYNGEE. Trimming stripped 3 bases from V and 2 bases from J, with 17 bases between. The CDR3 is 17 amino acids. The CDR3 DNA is TGTGCCAGCAGCGAAGGCAGGGATATAATGACTAATGAAAAACTGTTTTTT. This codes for CASSEGRDIMTNEKLFF.

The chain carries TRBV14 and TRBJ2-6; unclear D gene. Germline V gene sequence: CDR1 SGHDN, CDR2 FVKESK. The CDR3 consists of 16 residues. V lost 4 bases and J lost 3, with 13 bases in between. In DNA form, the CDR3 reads TGTGCCAGCAGCCCATATGACAAGGATGGGGCCAACGTCCTGACTTTC. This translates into CASSPYDKDGANVLTF.

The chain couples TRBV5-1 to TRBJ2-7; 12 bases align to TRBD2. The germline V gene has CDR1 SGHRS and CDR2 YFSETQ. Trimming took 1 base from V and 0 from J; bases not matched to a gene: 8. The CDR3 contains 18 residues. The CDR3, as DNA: TGCGCCAGCAGCTTGCCCGAACTAGCGGGGGGATTCTCCTACGAGCAGTACTTC. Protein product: CASSLPELAGGFSYEQYF.

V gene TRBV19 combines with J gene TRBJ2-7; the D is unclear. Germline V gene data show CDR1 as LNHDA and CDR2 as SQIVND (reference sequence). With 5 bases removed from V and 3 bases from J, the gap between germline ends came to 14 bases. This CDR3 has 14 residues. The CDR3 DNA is TGTGCCAGTAGTCCCACCCCTGTCTACTACGAGCAGTACTTC. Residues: CASSPTPVYYEQYF.

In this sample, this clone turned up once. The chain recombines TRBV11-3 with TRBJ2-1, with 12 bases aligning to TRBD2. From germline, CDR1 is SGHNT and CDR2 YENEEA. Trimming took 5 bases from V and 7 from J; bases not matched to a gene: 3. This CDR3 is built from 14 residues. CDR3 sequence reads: CASSTSGGMNEQFF. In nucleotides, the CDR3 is TGTGCCAGCAGCACTAGCGGGGGGATGAATGAGCAGTTCTTC.

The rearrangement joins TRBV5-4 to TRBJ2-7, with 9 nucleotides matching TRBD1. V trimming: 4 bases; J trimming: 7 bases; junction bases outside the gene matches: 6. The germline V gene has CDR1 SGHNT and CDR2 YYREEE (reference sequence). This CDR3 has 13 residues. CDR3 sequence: CASSPDRGQEQYF. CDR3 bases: TGTGCCAGCAGCCCGGACAGGGGACAAGAGCAGTACTTC.

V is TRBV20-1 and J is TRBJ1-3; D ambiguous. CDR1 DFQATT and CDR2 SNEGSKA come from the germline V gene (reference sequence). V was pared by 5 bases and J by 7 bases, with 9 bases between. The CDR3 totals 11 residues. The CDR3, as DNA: TGCAGTGCTGGGAGGTGGAACACCATATATTTT. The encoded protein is CSAGRWNTIYF.

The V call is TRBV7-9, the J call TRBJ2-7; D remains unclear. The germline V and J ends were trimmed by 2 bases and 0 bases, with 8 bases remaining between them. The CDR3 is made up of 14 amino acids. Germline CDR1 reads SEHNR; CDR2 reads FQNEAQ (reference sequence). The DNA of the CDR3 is TGTGCCAGCAGCTTAAGTGAGAGCTCCTACGAGCAGTACTTC. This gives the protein CASSLSESSYEQYF.

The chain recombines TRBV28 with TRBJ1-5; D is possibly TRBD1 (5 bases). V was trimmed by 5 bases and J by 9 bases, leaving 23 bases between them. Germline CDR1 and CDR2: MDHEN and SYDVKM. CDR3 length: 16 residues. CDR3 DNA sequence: TGTGCCAGCAGTACCCCGGATAGGGTGGGGGGTGGGCCCCAGCATTTT. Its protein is CASSTPDRVGGGPQHF.

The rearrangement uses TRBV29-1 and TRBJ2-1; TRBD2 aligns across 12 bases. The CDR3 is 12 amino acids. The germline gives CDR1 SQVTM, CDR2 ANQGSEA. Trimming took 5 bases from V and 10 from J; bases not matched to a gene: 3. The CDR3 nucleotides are TGCAGCGTTTTTCTAGCGGGAGGGGAGCAGTTCTTC. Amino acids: CSVFLAGGEQFF.

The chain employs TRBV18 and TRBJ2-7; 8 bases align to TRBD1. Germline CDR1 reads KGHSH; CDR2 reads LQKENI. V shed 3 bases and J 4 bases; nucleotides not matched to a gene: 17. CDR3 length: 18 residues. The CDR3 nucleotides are TGTGCCAGCTCACCGCCCGGGACAGGCCTAGGAAGGGTTTACGAGCAGTACTTC. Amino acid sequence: CASSPPGTGLGRVYEQYF.

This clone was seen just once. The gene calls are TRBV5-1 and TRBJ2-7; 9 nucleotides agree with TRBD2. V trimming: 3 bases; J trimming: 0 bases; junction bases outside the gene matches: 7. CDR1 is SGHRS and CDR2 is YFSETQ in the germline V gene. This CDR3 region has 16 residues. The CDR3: CASSSESGGSSYEQYF. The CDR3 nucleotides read TGCGCCAGCAGCTCGGAGAGCGGGGGGAGCTCCTACGAGCAGTACTTC.

The CDR3 loop reads CASSSRRSGGDEQYF. CDR3 nucleotides: TGTGCCAGCAGCTCCAGGAGGTCGGGTGGGGACGAGCAGTACTTC. This chain uses TRBV7-9 with TRBJ2-7; the D gene is possibly TRBD2 (5 bases). Germline CDR1 reads SEHNR; CDR2 reads FQNEAQ (reference sequence). The V and J ends lost 4 bases and 5 bases respectively, with 18 bases between them. The CDR3 is 15 residues long.

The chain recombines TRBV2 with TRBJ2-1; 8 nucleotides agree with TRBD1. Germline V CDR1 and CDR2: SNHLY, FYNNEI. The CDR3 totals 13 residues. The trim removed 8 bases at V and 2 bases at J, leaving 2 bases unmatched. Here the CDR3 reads CASQGATYNEQFF. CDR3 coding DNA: TGTGCCAGCCAGGGGGCTACCTACAATGAGCAGTTCTTC.

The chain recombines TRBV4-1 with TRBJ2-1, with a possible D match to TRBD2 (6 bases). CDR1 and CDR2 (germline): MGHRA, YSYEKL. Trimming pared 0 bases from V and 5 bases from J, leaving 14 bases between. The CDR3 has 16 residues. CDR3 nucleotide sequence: TGCGCCAGCAGCCAAGAACTGCGGGGAGGTAACAATGAGCAGTTCTTC. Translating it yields CASSQELRGGNNEQFF.